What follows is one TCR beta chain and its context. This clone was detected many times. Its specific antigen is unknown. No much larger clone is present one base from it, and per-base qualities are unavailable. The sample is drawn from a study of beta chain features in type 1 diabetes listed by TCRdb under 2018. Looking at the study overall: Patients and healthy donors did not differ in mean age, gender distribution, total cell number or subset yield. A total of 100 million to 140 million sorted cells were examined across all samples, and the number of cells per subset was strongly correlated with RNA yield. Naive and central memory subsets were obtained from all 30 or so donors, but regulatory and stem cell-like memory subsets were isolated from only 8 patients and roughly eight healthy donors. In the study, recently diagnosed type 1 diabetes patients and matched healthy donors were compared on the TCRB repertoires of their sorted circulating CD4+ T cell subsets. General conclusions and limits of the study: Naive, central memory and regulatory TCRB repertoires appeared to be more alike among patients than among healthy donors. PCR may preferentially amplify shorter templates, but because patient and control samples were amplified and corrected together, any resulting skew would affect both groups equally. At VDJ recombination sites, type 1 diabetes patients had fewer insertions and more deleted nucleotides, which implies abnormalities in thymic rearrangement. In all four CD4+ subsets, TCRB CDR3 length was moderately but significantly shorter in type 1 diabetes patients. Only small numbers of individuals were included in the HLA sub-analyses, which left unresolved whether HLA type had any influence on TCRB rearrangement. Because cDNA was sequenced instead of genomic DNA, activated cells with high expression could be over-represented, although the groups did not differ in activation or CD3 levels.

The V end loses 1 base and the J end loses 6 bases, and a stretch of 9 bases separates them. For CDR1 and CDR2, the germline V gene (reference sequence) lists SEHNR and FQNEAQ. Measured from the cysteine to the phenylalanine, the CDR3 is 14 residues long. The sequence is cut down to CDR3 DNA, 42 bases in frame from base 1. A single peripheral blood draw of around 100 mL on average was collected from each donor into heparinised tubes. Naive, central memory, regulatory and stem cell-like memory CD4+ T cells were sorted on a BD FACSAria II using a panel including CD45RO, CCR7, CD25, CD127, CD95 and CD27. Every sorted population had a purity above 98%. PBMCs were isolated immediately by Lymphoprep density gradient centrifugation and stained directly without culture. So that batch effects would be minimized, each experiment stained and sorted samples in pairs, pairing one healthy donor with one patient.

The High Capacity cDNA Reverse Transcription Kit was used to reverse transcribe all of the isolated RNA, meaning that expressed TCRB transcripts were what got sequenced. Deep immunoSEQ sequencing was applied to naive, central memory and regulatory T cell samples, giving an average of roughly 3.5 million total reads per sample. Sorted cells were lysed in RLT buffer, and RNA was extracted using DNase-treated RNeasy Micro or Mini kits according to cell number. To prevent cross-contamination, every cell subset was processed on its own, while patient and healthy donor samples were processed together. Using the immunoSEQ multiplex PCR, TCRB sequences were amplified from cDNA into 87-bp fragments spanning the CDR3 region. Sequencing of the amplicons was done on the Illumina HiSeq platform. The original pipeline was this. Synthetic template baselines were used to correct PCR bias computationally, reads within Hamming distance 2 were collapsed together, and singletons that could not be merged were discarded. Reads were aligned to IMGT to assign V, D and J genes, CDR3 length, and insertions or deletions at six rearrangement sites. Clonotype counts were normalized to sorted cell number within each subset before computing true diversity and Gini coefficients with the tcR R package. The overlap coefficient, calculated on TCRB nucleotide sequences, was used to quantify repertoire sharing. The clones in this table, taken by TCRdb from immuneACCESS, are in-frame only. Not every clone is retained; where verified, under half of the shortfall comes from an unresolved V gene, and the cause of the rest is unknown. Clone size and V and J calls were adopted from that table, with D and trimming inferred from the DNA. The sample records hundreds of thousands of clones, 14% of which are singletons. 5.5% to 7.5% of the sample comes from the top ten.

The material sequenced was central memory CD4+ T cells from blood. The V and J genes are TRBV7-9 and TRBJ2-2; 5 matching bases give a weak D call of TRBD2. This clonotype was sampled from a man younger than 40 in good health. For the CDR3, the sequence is CASSLGLASGELFF. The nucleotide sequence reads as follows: TGTGCCAGCAGCTTAGGGCTAGCTTCCGGGGAGCTGTTTTTT. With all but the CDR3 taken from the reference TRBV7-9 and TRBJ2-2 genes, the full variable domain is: DTGVSQNPRHKITKRGQNVTFRCDPISEHNRLYWYRQTLGQGPEFLTYFQNEAQLEKSRLLSDRFSAERPKGSFSTLEIQRTEQGDSAMYLCASSLGLASGELFFGEGSRLTVL.